This T cell receptor beta chain came from a study of cytomegalovirus exposure and HLA in healthy donors. Vbeta (60) and Jbeta (13) primers were used in the PCR. Assay used: immunoSEQ multiplex PCR; TCRdb lists only in-frame clones, some missing. The data hold over 85,000 clones, with around 87% observed a single time. This clone showed up just once. The antigen remains unidentified. General observations from the study: What TCR beta sequences reportedly achieved was accurate prediction of HLA-A and HLA-B alleles in most subjects.

The junction had 3 bases not matched to a gene; V was cut back by 4 bases and J by 4 bases. CDR1 is GTSNPN, CDR2 SVGIG, per germline (reference sequence). The CDR3 is made up of 13 amino acids. This chain uses TRBV30 with TRBJ1-5; 8 nucleotides line up with TRBD1. Sequenced: PBMCs. This TCR came from a man aged 40-49 years in good health and CMV-seronegative. The DNA for the CDR3 is TGTGCCTGGACAGGGGGCGGGAATCAGCCCCAGCATTTT. Translation gives CAWTGGGNQPQHF.